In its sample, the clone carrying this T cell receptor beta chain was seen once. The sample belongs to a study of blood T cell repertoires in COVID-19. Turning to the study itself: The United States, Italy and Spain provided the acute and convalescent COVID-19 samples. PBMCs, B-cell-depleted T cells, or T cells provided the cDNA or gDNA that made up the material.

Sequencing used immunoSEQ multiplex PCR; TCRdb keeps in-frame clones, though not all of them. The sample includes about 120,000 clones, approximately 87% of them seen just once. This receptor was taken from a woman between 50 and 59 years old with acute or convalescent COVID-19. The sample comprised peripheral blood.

The CDR3 protein is CASSRNNANTGELFF. The CDR3, as DNA: TGTGCCAGTAGCAGGAATAACGCGAACACCGGGGAGCTGTTTTTT. V is TRBV19 and J is TRBJ2-2; D gene ambiguous. This CDR3 spans 15 amino acids. With 6 bases removed from V and 0 bases from J, the gap between germline ends came to 11 bases. Germline CDR1 is LNHDA and CDR2 is SQIVND (reference sequence). The full variable domain, completed using reference TRBV19 and TRBJ2-2, is DGGITQSPKYLFRKEGQNVTLSCEQNLNHDAMYWYRQDPGQGLRLIYYSQIVNDFQKGDIAEGYSVSREKKESFPLTVTSAQKNPTAFYLCASSRNNANTGELFFGEGSRLTVL.